What follows are 4 T cell receptor beta chains derived from one specimen sequenced in a study of monozygotic twins with inflammatory bowel disease. TCRdb re-called the 5' RACE reads; every CDR3 protein appears as one record, without DNA. The repertoire table contains approximately 100,000 distinct CDR3 sequences. Sequenced material: blood. These receptors were obtained from a human donor with ulcerative colitis or Crohn's disease, or a healthy co-twin of an affected twin (not recorded which).

The chain uses TRBV29-1 and TRBJ1-2; absent DNA, TCRdb's TRBD1 call cannot be checked. The germline V gene encodes CDR1 SQVTM and CDR2 ANQGSEA. The CDR3 has 14 amino acids. The CDR3 sequence: CSATGSNPNYGYTF.

This chain uses TRBV9 with TRBJ2-7; with no DNA, the TCRdb D assignment of TRBD1 cannot be verified. The CDR3 extends over 15 amino acids. CDR1 is SGDLS and CDR2 is YYNGEE in the germline V gene. CDR3 sequence: CASSVGQHSSYEQYF.

The V and J genes are TRBV28 and TRBJ2-1; the D call of TRBD2 rests on TCRdb alone, since no DNA is present to check it. Germline CDR1 is MDHEN and CDR2 is SYDVKM. The CDR3 runs 17 residues. CDR3 protein: CASSFGLRGGPHNEQFF.

The CDR3 loop reads CASSYGQGAGELFF. The V and J genes are TRBV6-5 and TRBJ2-2; TCRdb gives TRBD1 as the D gene, but with no DNA this cannot be confirmed. Germline assignment: CDR1 MNHEY and CDR2 SVGAGI. The CDR3 length is 14 residues.